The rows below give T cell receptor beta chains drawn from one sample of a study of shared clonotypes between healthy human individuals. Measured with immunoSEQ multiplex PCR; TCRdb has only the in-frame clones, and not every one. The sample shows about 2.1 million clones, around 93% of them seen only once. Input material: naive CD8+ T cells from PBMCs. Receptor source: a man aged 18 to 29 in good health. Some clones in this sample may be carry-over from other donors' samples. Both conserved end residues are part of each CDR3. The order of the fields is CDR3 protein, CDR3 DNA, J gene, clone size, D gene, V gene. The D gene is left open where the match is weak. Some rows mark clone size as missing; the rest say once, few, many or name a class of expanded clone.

cdr3_aa: CASSLGIVVGADYGYTF
cdr3_nt: TGTGCCAGCAGCTTGGGGATTGTGGTGGGGGCGGACTATGGCTACACCTTC
j_call: TRBJ1-2
clone_size: .
d_call: .
v_call: TRBV5-8

cdr3_aa: CASSLAAGGLTNYNEQFF
cdr3_nt: TGTGCCAGCAGCTTAGCTGCGGGAGGGCTTACTAATTACAATGAGCAGTTCTTC
j_call: TRBJ2-1
clone_size: .
d_call: TRBD2
v_call: TRBV7-8

cdr3_aa: CASGSGVSGTLSYEQYF
cdr3_nt: TGTGCCAGTGGAAGCGGCGTCAGCGGGACCCTCTCCTACGAGCAGTACTTC
j_call: TRBJ2-7
clone_size: .
d_call: TRBD2
v_call: TRBV19

cdr3_aa: CASSLVDGNYGYTF
cdr3_nt: TGTGCCAGCAGCTTAGTAGACGGGAACTATGGCTACACCTTC
j_call: TRBJ1-2
clone_size: .
d_call: .
v_call: TRBV7-9

cdr3_aa: CASSTIGQTTEAFF
cdr3_nt: TGTGCCAGCAGTACTATCGGACAGACGACTGAAGCTTTCTTT
j_call: TRBJ1-1
clone_size: .
d_call: .
v_call: TRBV7-9

cdr3_aa: CASSSPPSEQFF
cdr3_nt: TGTGCCAGCAGTTCCCCTCCGAGTGAGCAGTTCTTC
j_call: TRBJ2-1
clone_size: once
d_call: .
v_call: TRBV2

cdr3_aa: CASSQEPGITYNEQFF
cdr3_nt: TGCGCCAGCAGCCAAGAGCCCGGGATTACATACAATGAGCAGTTCTTC
j_call: TRBJ2-1
clone_size: .
d_call: .
v_call: TRBV4-1

cdr3_aa: CASRSSGSNNEQFF
cdr3_nt: TGTGCCAGCAGGAGTAGCGGGTCCAACAATGAGCAGTTCTTC
j_call: TRBJ2-1
clone_size: .
d_call: TRBD2
v_call: TRBV9

cdr3_aa: CAGGGAGIEQFF
cdr3_nt: TGTGCCGGGGGAGGGGCGGGGATTGAGCAGTTCTTC
j_call: TRBJ2-1
clone_size: .
d_call: TRBD2
v_call: TRBV30

cdr3_aa: CASRAGTGVAYGYTF
cdr3_nt: TGTGCCAGCAGAGCCGGGACAGGGGTAGCGTATGGCTACACCTTC
j_call: TRBJ1-2
clone_size: .
d_call: TRBD1
v_call: TRBV2

cdr3_aa: CAWSVGSNQPQHF
cdr3_nt: TGTGCCTGGAGTGTGGGTAGCAATCAGCCCCAGCATTTT
j_call: TRBJ1-5
clone_size: few
d_call: .
v_call: TRBV30

cdr3_aa: CASSTRQGPSGNTIYF
cdr3_nt: TGTGCCAGCAGCACCAGACAGGGACCCTCTGGAAACACCATATATTTT
j_call: TRBJ1-3
clone_size: .
d_call: TRBD1
v_call: TRBV7-2

cdr3_aa: CASSPYPGHDYEQYF
cdr3_nt: TGTGCCAGCAGCCCCTACCCGGGACACGACTACGAGCAGTACTTC
j_call: TRBJ2-7
clone_size: .
d_call: .
v_call: TRBV9

cdr3_aa: CASSLAVVSAGYTF
cdr3_nt: TGTGCCAGCAGCTTGGCAGTGGTCTCTGCTGGCTACACCTTC
j_call: TRBJ1-2
clone_size: .
d_call: .
v_call: TRBV5-4

cdr3_aa: CSETRQDPTYTQYF
cdr3_nt: TGCAGCGAAACGAGACAGGATCCCACATATACGCAGTATTTT
j_call: TRBJ2-3
clone_size: .
d_call: .
v_call: TRBV29-1

cdr3_aa: CASSLSSMNYGYTF
cdr3_nt: TGTGCCAGCAGCTTATCCTCTATGAACTATGGCTACACCTTC
j_call: TRBJ1-2
clone_size: once
d_call: .
v_call: TRBV7-9

cdr3_aa: CASSLSPGDLNEQFF
cdr3_nt: TGTGCCAGCAGTTTATCTCCCGGAGACCTCAATGAGCAGTTCTTC
j_call: TRBJ2-1
clone_size: once
d_call: .
v_call: TRBV27

cdr3_aa: CASSQGGVTEAFF
cdr3_nt: TGCGCCAGCAGCCAGGGAGGTGTGACTGAAGCTTTCTTT
j_call: TRBJ1-1
clone_size: .
d_call: .
v_call: TRBV4-1

cdr3_aa: CASSAPVGTPEKLFF
cdr3_nt: TGTGCCAGCAGCGCACCCGTTGGGACACCCGAAAAACTGTTTTTT
j_call: TRBJ1-4
clone_size: .
d_call: .
v_call: TRBV7-9

cdr3_aa: CASSPNGGLSTNEKLFF
cdr3_nt: TGTGCCAGCAGCCCGAACGGGGGCCTGTCAACTAATGAAAAACTGTTTTTT
j_call: TRBJ1-4
clone_size: .
d_call: .
v_call: TRBV7-9

cdr3_aa: CASSQEYADTQYF
cdr3_nt: TGTGCCAGCAGCCAAGAGTACGCAGATACGCAGTATTTT
j_call: TRBJ2-3
clone_size: .
d_call: .
v_call: TRBV14

cdr3_aa: CASSRGRYSGNTIYF
cdr3_nt: TGTGCCAGCAGCCGGGGACGGTACTCTGGAAACACCATATATTTT
j_call: TRBJ1-3
clone_size: once
d_call: .
v_call: TRBV7-9

cdr3_aa: CASSLRIWDTEAFF
cdr3_nt: TGTGCCAGCAGTTTGAGGATTTGGGACACTGAAGCTTTCTTT
j_call: TRBJ1-1
clone_size: once
d_call: .
v_call: TRBV27

cdr3_aa: CASSLGGDRGYEQYF
cdr3_nt: TGTGCCAGCAGCCTCGGCGGGGACAGGGGCTACGAGCAGTACTTC
j_call: TRBJ2-7
clone_size: .
d_call: TRBD1
v_call: TRBV9

cdr3_aa: CASSEGLAPYEQYF
cdr3_nt: TGTGCCAGCAGTGAGGGACTAGCGCCCTACGAGCAGTACTTC
j_call: TRBJ2-7
clone_size: few
d_call: TRBD2
v_call: TRBV6-1

cdr3_aa: CASSASTSGRAYNEQFF
cdr3_nt: TGTGCCAGCAGCGCCAGTACTAGCGGGAGGGCCTACAATGAGCAGTTCTTC
j_call: TRBJ2-1
clone_size: once
d_call: TRBD2
v_call: TRBV7-6

cdr3_aa: CASSRDRAQPQHF
cdr3_nt: TGTGCCAGCAGTCGGGACAGGGCTCAGCCCCAGCATTTT
j_call: TRBJ1-5
clone_size: .
d_call: TRBD1
v_call: TRBV28

cdr3_aa: CASSPRGIDEQYF
cdr3_nt: TGCGCCAGCAGCCCCAGGGGGATCGACGAGCAGTACTTC
j_call: TRBJ2-7
clone_size: once
d_call: TRBD1
v_call: TRBV4-1

cdr3_aa: CATSREIGWTSEQYF
cdr3_nt: TGTGCCACCAGCAGAGAAATCGGCTGGACGAGCGAGCAGTACTTC
j_call: TRBJ2-7
clone_size: .
d_call: .
v_call: TRBV15

cdr3_aa: CSALGQGRDTQYF
cdr3_nt: TGCAGCGCTCTAGGACAGGGGAGAGATACGCAGTATTTT
j_call: TRBJ2-3
clone_size: .
d_call: TRBD1
v_call: TRBV29-1

cdr3_aa: CSVEEAGGGSFNIQYF
cdr3_nt: TGCAGCGTTGAAGAGGCAGGGGGCGGGAGTTTTAACATTCAGTACTTC
j_call: TRBJ2-4
clone_size: .
d_call: .
v_call: TRBV29-1

cdr3_aa: CASSLDSVTLGTDTQYF
cdr3_nt: TGTGCCAGCAGCTTAGATTCTGTGACCCTAGGGACAGATACGCAGTATTTT
j_call: TRBJ2-3
clone_size: once
d_call: .
v_call: TRBV11-1

cdr3_aa: CASSLPRSPQETQYF
cdr3_nt: TGTGCCAGCAGCTTACCGAGGTCGCCCCAAGAGACCCAGTACTTC
j_call: TRBJ2-5
clone_size: .
d_call: .
v_call: TRBV7-9

cdr3_aa: CASSLGLRPGELFF
cdr3_nt: TGTGCCAGCAGCTTGGGACTCCGCCCCGGGGAGCTGTTTTTT
j_call: TRBJ2-2
clone_size: .
d_call: .
v_call: TRBV13

cdr3_aa: CASSSPGQGPYEQYF
cdr3_nt: TGTGCCAGCAGCTCGCCCGGACAGGGTCCCTACGAGCAGTACTTC
j_call: TRBJ2-7
clone_size: .
d_call: TRBD1
v_call: TRBV7-9

cdr3_aa: CASRLRGSTDTQYF
cdr3_nt: TGTGCCAGCAGACTACGGGGGAGCACAGATACGCAGTATTTT
j_call: TRBJ2-3
clone_size: .
d_call: .
v_call: TRBV5-4

cdr3_aa: CASSLLQDWEQFF
cdr3_nt: TGTGCCAGCAGCTTACTCCAGGACTGGGAGCAGTTCTTC
j_call: TRBJ2-1
clone_size: .
d_call: .
v_call: TRBV11-2

cdr3_aa: CASPCSDRGQQPQHF
cdr3_nt: TGTGCCAGCCCATGTTCCGACAGGGGTCAGCAGCCCCAGCATTTT
j_call: TRBJ1-5
clone_size: .
d_call: .
v_call: TRBV21-1

cdr3_aa: CASSQGTSGRSFNEQFF
cdr3_nt: TGTGCCAGCAGCCAAGGGACTAGCGGGAGATCCTTCAATGAGCAGTTCTTC
j_call: TRBJ2-1
clone_size: .
d_call: TRBD2
v_call: TRBV14

cdr3_aa: CASSPTSGRPSSYNEQFF
cdr3_nt: TGTGCCAGCAGCCCGACTAGCGGGAGGCCAAGCTCCTACAATGAGCAGTTCTTC
j_call: TRBJ2-1
clone_size: .
d_call: TRBD2
v_call: TRBV7-2